This T cell receptor (beta chain) derives from a study of T cell responses to AZD1222 COVID-19 vaccine. Profiling relied on immunoSEQ multiplex PCR, and the TCRdb table lists in-frame clones only, not all of them. The sample consists of about 120,000 clones, about nine tenths of them appearing once. This clone was observed a single time. Germline V CDR1 and CDR2: MNHEY, SVGAGI. V shed 6 bases and J shed 2 bases, with 10 bases lying between them. There are 13 residues in the CDR3. The chain uses TRBV6-5 and TRBJ1-2; TRBD1 might be the D (5 bases). This clonotype originated in an adult in good health. The sequenced sample was peripheral blood, obtained on day 0 of AZD1222 vaccination. The CDR3 DNA reads TGTGCCAGCAGGGGACCTTCCAACTATGGCTACACCTTC. It encodes CASRGPSNYGYTF.